The sequence of this T cell receptor (beta chain) was determined in a study of OX40 agonist ivuxolimab in advanced cancers. In the study overall: Treatment of patients was with ivuxolimab, an agonistic anti-OX40 (CD134) antibody. Partial responses were seen in three patients, one with hepatocellular carcinoma and two with cutaneous melanoma. Across the patients, intravenous ivuxolimab was delivered every 2 weeks at 0.01 to 10 mg/kg. Study-wide results and limits: In CD8+ T cells, expanded clones were on average more numerous than in CD4+.

Using immunoSEQ multiplex PCR, the repertoire was profiled, and TCRdb retains in-frame clones only, with some absent. The sample includes roughly 29,000 clones, 80% to 95% of them seen just once. Germline loops: CDR1 SGHAT, CDR2 FQNNGV. This CDR3 comprises 14 residues. The V end was cut by 1 base, the J end by 4 bases, with 11 bases between. This clone is a singleton in its sample. The antigen remains undetermined. The sequences come from CD4+ or CD8+ T cells sorted from blood, collected in a trial of the OX40 agonist ivuxolimab. This chain links TRBV11-2 with TRBJ2-7; tentatively, D is TRBD1 (6 bases). This TCR derives from an adult with an advanced solid tumor such as melanoma, head and neck, liver or kidney cancer. In DNA, the CDR3 is TGTGCCAGCAGCTTAGGGGGACAAGGATACGAGCAGTACTTC. Amino acids: CASSLGGQGYEQYF. Together with reference TRBV11-2 and TRBJ2-7, the CDR3 gives the full variable domain: EAGVAQSPRYKIIEKRQSVAFWCNPISGHATLYWYQQILGQGPKLLIQFQNNGVVDDSQLPKDRFSAERLKGVDSTLKIQPAKLEDSAVYLCASSLGGQGYEQYFGPGTRLTVT.